A selection of T cell receptor beta chains follows, all from one sample in a study of T-cell reconstitution after alpha-beta-depleted transplantation in children. MiXCR, run by TCRdb on the PCR reads, gives a single entry per CDR3 protein. The data show fewer than 700,000 distinct CDR3 sequences, about 21% seen once. This material consisted of PBMCs, mostly from graft donor cells, taken 360 days after TCRalphabeta/CD19-depleted stem cell transplant. Receptor source: a boy younger than two who had a stem cell transplant for acute myeloid leukemia, so the T cells may come from the graft donor. CDR3s include the opening cysteine and the closing phenylalanine or tryptophan. Fields, in order: clone size, D gene, V gene, J gene, CDR3 protein, CDR3 DNA. The D gene is left open where the match is weak. Clone size is given for some rows only: seen once, a few or many times, or a class if the clone is expanded.

many,-,TRBV20-1,TRBJ2-5,CSASFETQYF,TGCAGTGCTAGTTTCGAGACCCAGTACTTC
few,-,TRBV20-1,TRBJ1-2,CSASPGTGNYGYTF,TGCAGTGCTAGCCCAGGGACTGGGAACTATGGCTACACCTTC
-,TRBD1,TRBV7-9,TRBJ1-2,CASSLEVVGQGNGYTF,TGTGCCAGCAGCTTGGAGGTAGTCGGACAGGGGAATGGCTACACCTTC
-,-,TRBV6-5,TRBJ2-3,CASRLGREDTQYF,TGTGCCAGCAGGTTAGGGCGGGAAGATACGCAGTATTTT
few,TRBD1,TRBV20-1,TRBJ1-2,CSARVRDSGYGYTF,TGCAGTGCTAGAGTGAGGGACAGCGGGTATGGCTACACCTTC
few,-,TRBV5-4,TRBJ2-1,CASTTQASSSYNEQFF,TGTGCCAGCACCACACAGGCTAGCAGCTCCTACAATGAGCAGTTCTTC
many,-,TRBV3-1,TRBJ2-4,CASSPGRGNIQYF,TGTGCCAGCAGCCCCGGCAGGGGAAACATTCAGTACTTC
-,-,TRBV20-1,TRBJ1-3,CSARTVDWAVRNTIYF,TGCAGTGCTAGAACGGTTGATTGGGCGGTCAGAAACACCATATATTTT
-,TRBD2,TRBV29-1,TRBJ2-2,CSVGLAGVAGELFF,TGCAGCGTTGGACTAGCGGGGGTGGCCGGGGAGCTGTTTTTT
many,-,TRBV6-6,TRBJ1-6,CASSPPGSTPLHF,TGTGCCAGCTCACCCCCCGGGAGCACACCCCTCCACTTT
-,TRBD1,TRBV20-1,TRBJ2-3,CSAQFAGTGRTDTQYF,TGCAGTGCTCAATTCGCAGGGACAGGTCGCACAGATACGCAGTATTTT
many,-,TRBV20-1,TRBJ2-3,CSRQNGRGTDTQYF,TGCAGCAGACAGAACGGTAGAGGCACAGATACGCAGTATTTT
many,TRBD1,TRBV20-1,TRBJ1-1,CSATGTAGMNTEAFF,TGCAGTGCCACCGGGACAGCCGGGATGAACACTGAAGCTTTCTTT
many,TRBD1,TRBV20-1,TRBJ2-3,CSATRGRGNTDTQYF,TGCAGTGCTACCAGGGGGCGGGGTAACACAGATACGCAGTATTTT
few,TRBD2,TRBV6-5,TRBJ2-7,CASSWGAGGGYEQYF,TGTGCCAGCAGTTGGGGTGCGGGGGGAGGTTACGAGCAGTACTTC
many,-,TRBV5-1,TRBJ2-3,CASSLEADTQYF,TGCGCCAGCAGCTTGGAGGCAGATACGCAGTATTTT
-,-,TRBV24-1,TRBJ2-1,CATSLWSSVTQFF,TGTGCCACCAGCTTGTGGAGTTCGGTCACGCAGTTCTTC
-,TRBD1,TRBV20-1,TRBJ1-1,CSARGSYRGMNTEAFF,TGCAGTGCTAGGGGATCCTACAGGGGGATGAACACTGAAGCTTTCTTT
many,TRBD1,TRBV13,TRBJ1-3,CASSATGAGNTIYF,TGTGCCAGCAGCGCTACAGGGGCTGGAAACACCATATATTTT
few,TRBD1,TRBV7-2,TRBJ1-2,CASSSGGARLYGYTF,TGTGCCAGCAGCTCAGGGGGTGCACGCCTCTATGGCTACACCTTC
many,-,TRBV20-1,TRBJ2-7,CSARGRARNPYEQYF,TGCAGTGCTAGAGGGAGGGCAAGGAACCCCTACGAGCAGTACTTC
many,-,TRBV4-3,TRBJ2-4,CASSQDGPASVNIQYF,TGCGCCAGCAGCCAAGATGGGCCGGCCTCGGTAAACATTCAGTACTTC
-,TRBD1,TRBV12-3/TRBV12-4,TRBJ2-5,CASSWTGEAQETQYF,TGTGCCAGCAGTTGGACAGGGGAGGCCCAAGAGACCCAGTACTTC
-,-,TRBV12-3/TRBV12-4,TRBJ2-2,CASSSGLDTGELFF,TGTGCCAGCAGTTCGGGCCTCGACACCGGGGAGCTGTTTTTT
-,-,TRBV7-2,TRBJ1-1,CASSLHRLNTEAFF,TGTGCCAGCAGCTTACACAGGCTAAACACTGAAGCTTTCTTT
-,TRBD2,TRBV6-4,TRBJ2-1,CASSDSPIAGGRNNEQFF,TGTGCCAGCAGTGACTCGCCAATAGCGGGGGGACGTAACAATGAGCAGTTCTTC
many,-,TRBV5-5,TRBJ2-5,CASSWQGNTGETQYF,TGTGCCAGCAGCTGGCAGGGAAATACGGGGGAGACCCAGTACTTC
many,-,TRBV20-1,TRBJ1-6,CSATIGGVNSPLHF,TGCAGTGCGACGATAGGGGGGGTTAATTCACCCCTCCACTTT